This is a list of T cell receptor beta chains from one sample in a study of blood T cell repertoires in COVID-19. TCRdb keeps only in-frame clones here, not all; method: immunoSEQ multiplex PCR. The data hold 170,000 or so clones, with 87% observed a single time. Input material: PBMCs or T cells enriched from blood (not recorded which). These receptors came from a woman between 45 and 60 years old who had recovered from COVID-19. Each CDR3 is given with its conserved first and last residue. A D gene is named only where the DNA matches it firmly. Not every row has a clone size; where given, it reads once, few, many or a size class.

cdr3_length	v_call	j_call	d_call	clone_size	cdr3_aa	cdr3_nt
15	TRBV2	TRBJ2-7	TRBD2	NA	CASSGGASGRKAQYF	TGTGCCAGCAGTGGGGGGGCTAGCGGGAGAAAGGCGCAGTACTTC
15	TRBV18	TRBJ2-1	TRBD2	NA	CASSPGLAGDNEQFF	TGTGCCAGCTCACCTGGGTTAGCGGGAGACAATGAGCAGTTCTTC
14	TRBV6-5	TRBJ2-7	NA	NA	CASSSFRGYYEQYF	TGTGCCAGCAGTAGCTTCAGGGGATACTACGAGCAGTACTTC
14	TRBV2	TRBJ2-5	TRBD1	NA	CASSRTGEEETQYF	TGTGCCAGCAGTAGGACAGGGGAGGAAGAGACCCAGTACTTC
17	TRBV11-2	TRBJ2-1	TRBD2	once	CASSYGGGTSGYNEQFF	TGTGCCAGCAGCTACGGGGGTGGGACTAGCGGGTACAATGAGCAGTTCTTC
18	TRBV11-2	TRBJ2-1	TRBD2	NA	CASSPSSGGGSSYNEQFF	TGTGCCAGCAGCCCGTCCAGTGGGGGAGGGAGCTCCTACAATGAGCAGTTCTTC
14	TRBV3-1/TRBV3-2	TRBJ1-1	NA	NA	CASSQGGQNTEAFF	TGTGCCAGCAGCCAAGGTGGACAGAACACTGAAGCTTTCTTT
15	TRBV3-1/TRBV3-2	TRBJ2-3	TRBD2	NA	CASREGLAGVDTQYF	TGTGCCAGCAGGGAGGGACTAGCGGGAGTTGATACGCAGTATTTT
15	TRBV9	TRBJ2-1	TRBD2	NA	CASSVVGGRLDEQFF	TGTGCCAGCAGCGTAGTTGGCGGGAGGTTGGATGAGCAGTTCTTC
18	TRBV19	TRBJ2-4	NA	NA	CASSIDHGGIIAKNIQYF	TGTGCCAGTAGTATAGATCATGGGGGGATTATAGCCAAAAACATTCAGTACTTC
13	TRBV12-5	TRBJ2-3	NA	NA	CASGASGTDTQYF	TGTGCTAGTGGTGCGAGCGGGACAGATACGCAGTATTTT
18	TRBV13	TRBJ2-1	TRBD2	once	CASTYPNGGLAGVPEQFF	TGTGCCAGCACGTACCCTAACGGGGGGCTAGCGGGAGTACCGGAGCAGTTCTTC
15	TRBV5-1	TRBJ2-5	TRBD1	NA	CASSLAGQGFETQYF	TGCGCCAGCAGCTTGGCGGGACAGGGGTTTGAGACCCAGTACTTC
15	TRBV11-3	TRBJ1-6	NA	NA	CASSLLTTGNSPLHF	TGTGCCAGCAGCTTACTAACCACAGGGAATTCACCCCTCCACTTT
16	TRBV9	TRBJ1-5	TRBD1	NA	CASSPGQANSNQPQHF	TGTGCCAGCAGCCCCGGACAGGCGAATAGCAATCAGCCCCAGCATTTT